These 30 T cell receptor beta chains were sequenced from one sample in a study of blood T cell repertoires in COVID-19. TCRdb keeps only in-frame clones here, not all; method: immunoSEQ multiplex PCR. The table includes roughly 380,000 clones, about 88% detected once. The sample was PBMCs or T cells enriched from blood (not recorded which). Receptor source: a woman aged 25 to 45 who had been exposed to COVID-19.

CDR3 amino acids: CAWGLAGAYNEQFF. CDR3 in DNA: TGTGCCTGGGGGCTAGCGGGAGCCTACAATGAGCAGTTCTTC. This chain uses TRBV30 with TRBJ2-1, with TRBD2 matching over 10 bases. With V trimmed by 5 bases and J by 2 bases, 3 bases remained unmatched. Germline CDR1 reads GTSNPN; CDR2 reads SVGIG (reference sequence). This CDR3 is 14 amino acids long.

The CDR3 region is CAWGLAALTDTQYF. The CDR3 DNA reads TGTGCCTGGGGACTAGCGGCCCTCACAGATACGCAGTATTTT. V usage is TRBV30 and J usage is TRBJ2-3, with 10 nucleotides matching TRBD2. CDR1 is GTSNPN and CDR2 is SVGIG in the germline V gene (reference sequence). V lost 5 bases and J lost 2; bases outside the gene matches: 4. The CDR3 spans 14 residues.

This clone was seen a handful of times. The genes are TRBV28 and TRBJ1-2, with no clear D. V shed 6 bases and J shed 6 bases, with 11 bases lying between them. CDR1 and CDR2 from the germline V gene are MDHEN and SYDVKM. The CDR3 has 12 amino acids. CDR3 in DNA: TGTGCCAGCAGCCCCTACAGAGATGGCTACACCTTC. Amino acid sequence: CASSPYRDGYTF.

The chain is built from TRBV27 and TRBJ2-1; 8 positions match TRBD1. The CDR3 has 15 amino acids. V shed 8 bases, J shed 0 bases, and the junction held 6 bases outside the gene matches. Germline V gene sequence: CDR1 MNHEY, CDR2 SMNVEV (reference sequence). CDR3 protein: CASGTQGASYNEQFF. The CDR3 DNA is TGTGCCAGCGGGACCCAGGGGGCCTCCTACAATGAGCAGTTCTTC.

The chain has TRBV4-1 and TRBJ2-2, with D tentatively TRBD1 (6 bases). The CDR3 runs to 15 residues. CDR1 and CDR2 (germline): MGHRA, YSYEKL. V lost 0 bases, J lost 8 bases, and 13 bases lay in between. The CDR3 region has the DNA TGCGCCAGCAGCCAAGACAGGGGAAACGGGGGGGAGCTGTTTTTT. It yields the protein CASSQDRGNGGELFF.

The chain employs TRBV11-3 and TRBJ1-1; the match to TRBD1 covers 8 bases. The CDR3 is 15 residues long. Trimming removed 1 base from V and 2 bases from J; junction bases left unmatched: 3. Germline CDR1 is SGHNT and CDR2 is YENEEA. The CDR3 loop is CASSLAGGGNTEAFF. The DNA for the CDR3 is TGTGCCAGCAGCTTAGCAGGGGGCGGAAACACTGAAGCTTTCTTT.

The chain uses TRBV29-1 and TRBJ2-3; D is possibly TRBD2 (5 bases). The CDR3 is 15 amino acids. V lost 1 base and J 1 base, leaving 12 bases between the germline ends. Germline CDR1 and CDR2: SQVTM and ANQGSEA. CDR3 bases: TGCAGCGTTGAAGGATCCAGCGGACGCACAGATACGCAGTATTTT. Translated: CSVEGSSGRTDTQYF.

The chain recombines TRBV3-1 (or the pseudogene TRBV3-2) with TRBJ2-6; D is ambiguous. The germline gives CDR1 LGHDT, CDR2 YNNKEL (reference sequence). This CDR3 is 15 amino acids long. Trimming took off 2 bases at V and 1 base at J, with 6 bases between the two ends. The CDR3 DNA follows: TGTGCCAGCAGCCAACCGGGTTCTGGGGCCAACGTCCTGACTTTC. Protein sequence: CASSQPGSGANVLTF.

The V call is TRBV7-6, the J call TRBJ2-2; 10 positions agree with TRBD2. This CDR3 has 16 amino acids. Trimming took 2 bases from V and 3 from J; bases not matched to a gene: 3. The germline CDR1 and CDR2 sequences are SGHVS and FNYEAQ. CDR3 loop: CASSLLGLADTGELFF. DNA for the CDR3: TGTGCCAGCAGCTTACTTGGACTAGCGGACACCGGGGAGCTGTTTTTT.

The rearrangement joins TRBV5-1 to TRBJ2-3, with 9 positions matching TRBD2. This CDR3 has 17 residues. J lost 2 bases, V lost 2 bases, and 9 bases had no gene match. The germline gives CDR1 SGHRS, CDR2 YFSETQ. The CDR3: CASSFGLAGILTDTQYF. The CDR3 bases are TGCGCCAGCAGCTTCGGTCTAGCGGGAATTCTCACAGATACGCAGTATTTT. The whole variable domain, filled in from reference TRBV5-1 and TRBJ2-3, reads KAGVTQTPRYLIKTRGQQVTLSCSPISGHRSVSWYQQTPGQGLQFLFEYFSETQRNKGNFPGRFSGRQFSNSRSEMNVSTLELGDSALYLCASSFGLAGILTDTQYFGPGTRLTVL.

This rearrangement joins TRBV28 to TRBJ1-5; weak D call: TRBD1 (6 bases). There are 16 residues in the CDR3. Trimming stripped 3 bases from V and 2 bases from J, with 14 bases between. Germline V gene data show CDR1 as MDHEN and CDR2 as SYDVKM. The chain's CDR3 is CASSFGGGRGNQPQHF. The CDR3 nucleotides read TGTGCCAGCAGTTTTGGCGGGGGCAGGGGCAATCAGCCCCAGCATTTT.

The genes are TRBV18 and TRBJ2-1; 7 bases are shared with TRBD2. The CDR3 runs 16 residues. From germline, CDR1 is KGHSH and CDR2 LQKENI. V dropped 4 bases and J dropped 6; count of bases not matched to a gene: 12. Here the CDR3 DNA reads TGTGCCAGCTCACACCAGGTCGTGACTAGCATCAATGAGCAGTTCTTC. As protein: CASSHQVVTSINEQFF.

The rearrangement joins TRBV28 to TRBJ1-6, with D tentatively TRBD1 (6 bases). Trimming stripped 3 bases from V and 5 bases from J, with 14 bases between. Germline V CDR1 and CDR2: MDHEN, SYDVKM. The CDR3 has 16 residues. CDR3 bases: TGTGCCAGCAGTTTGATCAGGGGCTTTCATAATTCACCCCTCCACTTT. It is translated as CASSLIRGFHNSPLHF.

The chain employs TRBV13 and TRBJ2-2; the D is unclear. Germline loops: CDR1 PRHDT, CDR2 FYEKMQ (reference sequence). The CDR3 totals 13 residues. Deletions cut 6 bases from V and 1 base from J, with 6 bases between. The CDR3 DNA follows: TGTGCCAGCAGGCCAGTGAACACCGGGGAGCTGTTTTTT. It encodes CASRPVNTGELFF.

The genes are TRBV27 and TRBJ2-7, with 12 positions matching TRBD2. From germline, CDR1 is MNHEY and CDR2 SMNVEV (reference sequence). The junction had 9 bases not matched to a gene; V was cut back by 8 bases and J by 7 bases. The CDR3 extends over 14 amino acids. The CDR3 coding sequence is TGTGCCAGCGGGCCCACCGGACTAGCGGGGGAGCAGTACTTC. Amino acids: CASGPTGLAGEQYF.

V is TRBV5-1 and J is TRBJ2-7; 13 bases match TRBD2. After removal of 4 bases from V and 5 bases from J, the junction contained 6 bases not matched to a gene. Germline V gene data show CDR1 as SGHRS and CDR2 as YFSETQ. This CDR3 has 15 residues. CDR3 in amino acids: CASSKILAGGDEQYF. The CDR3, as DNA: TGCGCCAGCAGCAAGATACTAGCGGGAGGGGACGAGCAGTACTTC.

The rearrangement uses TRBV29-1 and TRBJ1-2, with D possibly matching TRBD1 (5 bases). This CDR3 spans 11 amino acids. Per the germline V gene, CDR1 is SQVTM and CDR2 is ANQGSEA. Trimming took off 4 bases at V and 4 bases at J, with 7 bases between the two ends. As DNA, the CDR3 is TGCAGCGTTGGAGACAGCTATGGCTACACCTTC. Its translation: CSVGDSYGYTF.

J is TRBJ2-4 and V is TRBV19, with D unclear. The germline gives CDR1 LNHDA, CDR2 SQIVND (reference sequence). The CDR3 loop spans 13 amino acids. The V end was cut by 10 bases, the J end by 1 base, with 11 bases between. DNA of the CDR3: TGTGCCACTAACAGCTTCGCCAAAAACATTCAGTACTTC. Its translation is CATNSFAKNIQYF.

This chain connects TRBV9 to TRBJ2-7; a possible D gene is TRBD1 (5 bases). The ends were cut back, 2 bases at V and 0 bases at J, with 18 bases in the middle. The germline gives CDR1 SGDLS, CDR2 YYNGEE. This CDR3 region has 17 residues. In DNA, the CDR3 is TGTGCCAGCAGCGTGACGGAAGGGGCGTCTAACTCCTACGAGCAGTACTTC. Its translation is CASSVTEGASNSYEQYF.

V and J are TRBV5-4 and TRBJ2-7; maybe TRBD2 (6 bases). Trimming removed 6 bases at V and 0 bases at J, with 13 bases between. This CDR3 is 14 amino acids long. From germline, CDR1 is SGHNT and CDR2 YYREEE (reference sequence). The CDR3 DNA is TGTGCCAGCACCCCGGAGACTAGCTCCTACGAGCAGTACTTC. It is translated as CASTPETSSYEQYF.

V gene TRBV6-5 combines with J gene TRBJ2-1; 7 bases are a match to TRBD1. The CDR3 spans 15 residues. The V gene's germline CDR1 is MNHEY and CDR2 SVGAGI. The J segment lost 2 bases and the V segment lost 10 bases, leaving 11 bases of the junction unmatched. The CDR3 reads CATNPQGVTYNEQFF. In DNA, the CDR3 is TGTGCCACCAACCCCCAGGGGGTAACCTACAATGAGCAGTTCTTC.

Notes on this clone: Other DNA sequences from this sample encode an identical CDR3 as well. This CDR3 is CASSPQGANQPQHF. The CDR3, as DNA: TGTGCCAGCTCACCACAGGGGGCCAATCAGCCCCAGCATTTT. The J gene is TRBJ1-5, the V gene TRBV18, with 7 bases fitting TRBD1. This CDR3 has 14 residues. V was pared by 1 base and J by 3 bases, with 0 bases of the junction left unmatched. The germline CDR1 and CDR2 sequences are KGHSH and LQKENI.

The chain couples TRBV12-3 or TRBV12-4 to TRBJ1-5; possibly TRBD1 for D (6 bases). The CDR3 is 13 amino acids. With 3 bases removed from V and 4 bases from J, the gap between germline ends came to 7 bases. CDR3 in DNA: TGTGCCAGCAGTTTCACAGGGAATCAGCCCCAGCATTTT. Encoded protein: CASSFTGNQPQHF.

The CDR3 coding sequence is TGCGCCAGCAGTGAGTTGAGTTGGACAGGCGACACTGAAGCTTTCTTT. As protein: CASSELSWTGDTEAFF. The V gene is TRBV10-2, the J gene TRBJ1-1; 7 bases align to TRBD1. With 1 base clipped from V and 3 bases from J, the junction kept 8 bases outside the gene matches. Germline loops: CDR1 WSHSY, CDR2 SAAADI. The CDR3 loop spans 16 amino acids.

The V call is TRBV5-1, the J call TRBJ2-2; 7 nucleotides line up with TRBD1. CDR3 length equals 17 residues. The V gene end was trimmed by 3 bases and the J gene end by 3 bases; junction bases not matched to a gene: 11. Germline CDR1 is SGHRS and CDR2 is YFSETQ. The CDR3 sequence: CASSSRESTGYTGELFF. The CDR3 region has the DNA TGCGCCAGCAGCTCCCGAGAATCGACAGGGTACACCGGGGAGCTGTTTTTT.

The chain recombines TRBV10-3 with TRBJ2-1; D may be TRBD2 (6 bases). Germline V CDR1 and CDR2: ENHRY, SYGVKD. Trimming removed 10 bases at V and 3 bases at J, with 25 bases between. The CDR3 is made up of 17 amino acids. DNA for the CDR3: TGTGCCACCATCCGGGGGACCAGCCCCAAGAACTACAATGAGCAGTTCTTC. Its translation is CATIRGTSPKNYNEQFF.

This clone has more than one count but fewer than ten. The rearrangement uses TRBV3-1 (or the pseudogene TRBV3-2) and TRBJ1-1; the D is unclear. Germline assignment: CDR1 LGHDT and CDR2 YNNKEL (reference sequence). CDR3 length: 15 amino acids. Trimming shortened V by 4 bases and J by 5 bases, and 17 bases separated the two germline ends. CDR3 sequence (DNA): TGTGCCAGCAGCCTAGGACCCGGAGGAAGGACTGAAGCTTTCTTT. This translates into CASSLGPGGRTEAFF.

The chain carries TRBV5-4 and TRBJ2-2; 9 bases are a match to TRBD2. This CDR3 has 16 residues. Germline V gene data show CDR1 as SGHNT and CDR2 as YYREEE (reference sequence). Unmatched junction bases numbered 5, after V lost 0 bases and J lost 5 bases. The CDR3: CASSLAGGRGTGELFF. CDR3 DNA: TGTGCCAGCAGCTTGGCGGGCGGGAGGGGAACCGGGGAGCTGTTTTTT.

This clone has just a few counts. The V and J genes are TRBV11-2 and TRBJ2-2, with a weak D call TRBD1 (6 bases). V lost 3 bases and J lost 6, with 14 bases in between. Germline values: CDR1 SGHAT, CDR2 FQNNGV. This CDR3 is built from 15 residues. In nucleotides, the CDR3 is TGTGCCAGCAGCTTTGGGCAGGGGTGGGCCGGGGAGCTGTTTTTT. Encoded protein: CASSFGQGWAGELFF.

The chain recombines TRBV11-3 with TRBJ1-4; no definite D call. The CDR3 is made up of 14 amino acids. Germline CDR1 is SGHNT and CDR2 is YENEEA. The V end was cut by 1 base, the J end by 0 bases, with 3 bases between. The CDR3 reads CASSLAATNEKLFF. In DNA form, the CDR3 reads TGTGCCAGCAGCTTAGCCGCAACTAATGAAAAACTGTTTTTT.